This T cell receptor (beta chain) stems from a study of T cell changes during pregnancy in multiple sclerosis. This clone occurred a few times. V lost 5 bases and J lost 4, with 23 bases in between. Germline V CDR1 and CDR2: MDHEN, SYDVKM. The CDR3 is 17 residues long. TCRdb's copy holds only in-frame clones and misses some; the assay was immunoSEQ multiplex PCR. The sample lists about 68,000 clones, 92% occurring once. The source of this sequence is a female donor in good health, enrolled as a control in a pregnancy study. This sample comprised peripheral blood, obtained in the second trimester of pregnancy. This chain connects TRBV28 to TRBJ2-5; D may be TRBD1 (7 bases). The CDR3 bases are TGTGCCAGCAGTGAAGTCGGGGGCAGGGGGGCTGGAGAGACCCAGTACTTC. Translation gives CASSEVGGRGAGETQYF.